This T cell receptor (beta chain) was captured by sequencing in a study of blood T cells in healthy people across ages. Study-level findings and limits: Older age coincided with a roughly linear decline in TCR beta diversity per million T cells.

A sample-barcoded 5' primer and a J-beta primer mix were used in a second PCR of roughly 6 to 11 cycles. Each cDNA molecule was tagged by a template-switch adaptor with 12 random nucleotides. TCRdb re-called the 5' RACE reads with MiXCR, one entry per CDR3 protein. This table has roughly 800,000 distinct CDR3 sequences, roughly 50% appearing once. Concerning this clonotype: What it recognizes is unknown. One end of the junction varies from germline; a read error may be responsible.

No fewer than 5.5 micrograms of total RNA were isolated from every sample. CDR1 and CDR2 from the germline V gene are LNHDA and SQIVND (reference sequence). The CDR3 has 13 residues. The specimen was blood. The genes are TRBV19 and TRBJ2-1, with D possibly matching TRBD2 (5 bases). This clonotype was obtained from a man younger than 45 in good health. The CDR3 sequence is CTSSPEAGGEQFF. The CDR3 region has the DNA TGTACCAGTAGCCCCGAGGCGGGTGGTGAGCAGTTCTTC.